The source of this T cell receptor beta chain is a study of early T cells in non-severe SARS-CoV-2 infection. Across the whole study: Sequencing was performed on bulk RNA from unsorted whole blood, leaving chains unpaired.

Study results and caveats: There was a bias toward anti-spike CD8 responses in VDJdb matching, which missed private and CD4 specificities.

This clonotype was recorded a few times. Its antigen is unidentified. Individual cDNA molecules were tagged with unique molecular identifiers. TCRdb itself ran the 5' RACE reads through MiXCR, one entry per CDR3 protein. The data show about 70,000 distinct CDR3 sequences, about 4.6% seen once. Between the trimmed V and J ends, which lost 3 bases and 4 bases, there was a span of 16 bases. The CDR3 extends over 15 amino acids. The germline V gene has CDR1 SQVTM and CDR2 ANQGSEA. The sequencing used whole blood, collected at baseline. The sequence was obtained from an adult who was a healthcare worker with PCR-confirmed SARS-CoV-2 infection or an uninfected control (not recorded which). The donor label of this sample is uncertain. V is TRBV29-1 and J is TRBJ1-3; tentative D call: TRBD1 (5 bases). The CDR3 nucleotides read TGCAGCGTTGATTCCCAGGGCCCAAGGGGAAACACCATATATTTT. As protein: CSVDSQGPRGNTIYF. The full variable domain, completed using reference TRBV29-1 and TRBJ1-3, is SAVISQKPSRDICQRGTSLTIQCQVDSQVTMMFWYRQQPGQSLTLIATANQGSEATYESGFVIDKFPISRPNLTFSTLTVSNMSPEDSSIYLCSVDSQGPRGNTIYFGEGSWLTVV.